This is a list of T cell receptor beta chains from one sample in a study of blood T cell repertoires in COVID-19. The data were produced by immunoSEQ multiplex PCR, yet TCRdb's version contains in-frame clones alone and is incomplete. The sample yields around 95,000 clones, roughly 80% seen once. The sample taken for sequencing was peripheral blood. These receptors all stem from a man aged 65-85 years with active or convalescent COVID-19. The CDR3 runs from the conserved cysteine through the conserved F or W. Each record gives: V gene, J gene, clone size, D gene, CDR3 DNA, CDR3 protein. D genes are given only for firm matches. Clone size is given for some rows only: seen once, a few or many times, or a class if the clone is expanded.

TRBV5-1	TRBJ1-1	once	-	TGCGCCAGCAGTTTGGCGGAGGTCTACACTGAAGCTTTCTTT	CASSLAEVYTEAFF
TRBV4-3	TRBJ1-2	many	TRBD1	TGCGCCAGCAGCCGAGGACAGGGGGCAACGTCTAGTGGCTACACCTTC	CASSRGQGATSSGYTF
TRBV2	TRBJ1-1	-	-	TGTGCCAGCAGTGTCGGAGGGTTGAACACTGAAGCTTTCTTT	CASSVGGLNTEAFF
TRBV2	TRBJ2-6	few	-	TGTGCCAGCAGTGTACCGGCTGGGGCCAACGTCCTGACTTTC	CASSVPAGANVLTF
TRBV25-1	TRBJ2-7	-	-	TGTGCCAGCAGTGCGGGGTCCTACGAGCAGTACTTC	CASSAGSYEQYF
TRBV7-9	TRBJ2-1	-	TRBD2	TGTGCCAGCAGCTGGCTAGCGGGGGGAGACAATGAGCAGTTCTTC	CASSWLAGGDNEQFF
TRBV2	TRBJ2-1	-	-	TGTGCCAGCAGTTCTGAGTACAATGAGCAGTTCTTC	CASSSEYNEQFF
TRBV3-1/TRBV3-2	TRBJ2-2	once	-	TGTGCCAGCAGCTCCTCAGGGGCAGGGCGGACCGGGGAGCTGTTTTTT	CASSSSGAGRTGELFF
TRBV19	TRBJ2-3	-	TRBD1	TGTGCCAGTAGTAGGACAGGGGCGGGCACAGATACGCAGTATTTT	CASSRTGAGTDTQYF
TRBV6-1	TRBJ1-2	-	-	TGTGCCAGCAGTGAGGGCAGGGCCTATGGCTACACCTTC	CASSEGRAYGYTF
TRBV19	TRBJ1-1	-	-	TGTGCCAGTAGTCGCTACGATGGGAACACTGAAGCTTTCTTT	CASSRYDGNTEAFF
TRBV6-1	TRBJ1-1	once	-	TGTGCCAGCAGTGAACAGGGCCAGGGAGGCCCTAACACTGAAGCTTTCTTT	CASSEQGQGGPNTEAFF
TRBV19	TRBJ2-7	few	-	TGTGCCACTGGAACGGGATTATCCTACGAGCAGTACTTC	CATGTGLSYEQYF
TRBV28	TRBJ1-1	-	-	TGTGCCAGCAGTTCCTTGACTGGCATGAACACTGAAGCTTTCTTT	CASSSLTGMNTEAFF
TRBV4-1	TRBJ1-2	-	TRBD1	TGCGCCAGCAGCCCCGGGAGGGGGCCCGATGGCTACACCTTC	CASSPGRGPDGYTF
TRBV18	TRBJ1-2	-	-	TGTGCCAGCTCTACCCCGACGGGAAGGAGCTACACCTTC	CASSTPTGRSYTF
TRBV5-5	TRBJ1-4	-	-	TGTGCCAGCAGCTTCGGTGGTCTGGAACTGTTTTTT	CASSFGGLELFF